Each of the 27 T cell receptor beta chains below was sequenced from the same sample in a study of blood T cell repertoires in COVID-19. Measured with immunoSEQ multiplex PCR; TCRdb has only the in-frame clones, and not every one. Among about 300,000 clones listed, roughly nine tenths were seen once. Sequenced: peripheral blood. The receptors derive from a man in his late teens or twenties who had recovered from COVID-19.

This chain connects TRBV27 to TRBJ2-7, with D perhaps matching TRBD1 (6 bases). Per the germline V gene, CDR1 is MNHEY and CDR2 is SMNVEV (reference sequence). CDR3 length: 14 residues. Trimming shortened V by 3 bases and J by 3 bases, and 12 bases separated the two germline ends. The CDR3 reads CASSFGQKHYEQYF. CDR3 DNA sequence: TGTGCCAGCAGTTTCGGACAGAAGCACTACGAGCAGTACTTC.

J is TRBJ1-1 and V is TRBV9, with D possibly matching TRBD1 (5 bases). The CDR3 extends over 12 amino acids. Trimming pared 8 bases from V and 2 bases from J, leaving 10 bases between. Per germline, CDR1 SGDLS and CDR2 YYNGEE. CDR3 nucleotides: TGTGCCAGTAGTAGGGGAAACACTGAAGCTTTCTTT. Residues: CASSRGNTEAFF.

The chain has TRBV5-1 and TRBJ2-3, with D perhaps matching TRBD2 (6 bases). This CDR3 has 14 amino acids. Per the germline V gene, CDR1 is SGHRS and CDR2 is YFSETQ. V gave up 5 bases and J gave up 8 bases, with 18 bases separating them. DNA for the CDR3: TGCGCCAGCAGTTCCGGGACCGCGCGGGGTACGCAGTATTTT. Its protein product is CASSSGTARGTQYF.

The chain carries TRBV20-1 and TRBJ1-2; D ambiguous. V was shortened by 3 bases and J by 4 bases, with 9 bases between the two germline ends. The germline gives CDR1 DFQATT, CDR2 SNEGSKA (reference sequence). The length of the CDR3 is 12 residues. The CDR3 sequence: CSASWAGYGYTF. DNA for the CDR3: TGCAGTGCTAGTTGGGCGGGCTATGGCTACACCTTC.

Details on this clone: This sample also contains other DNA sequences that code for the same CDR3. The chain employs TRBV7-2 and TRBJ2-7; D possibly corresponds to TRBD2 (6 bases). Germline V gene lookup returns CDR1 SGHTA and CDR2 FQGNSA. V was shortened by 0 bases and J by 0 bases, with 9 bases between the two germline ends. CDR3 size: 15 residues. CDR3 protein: CASSLAGGSSYEQYF. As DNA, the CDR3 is TGTGCCAGCAGCTTAGCGGGGGGTAGCTCCTACGAGCAGTACTTC.

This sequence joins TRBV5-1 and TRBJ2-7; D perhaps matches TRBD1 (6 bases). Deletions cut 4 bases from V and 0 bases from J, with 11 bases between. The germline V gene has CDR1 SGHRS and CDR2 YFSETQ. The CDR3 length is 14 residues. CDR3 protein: CASSTDRSSYEQYF. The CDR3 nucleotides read TGCGCCAGCAGCACAGACAGGAGCTCCTACGAGCAGTACTTC.

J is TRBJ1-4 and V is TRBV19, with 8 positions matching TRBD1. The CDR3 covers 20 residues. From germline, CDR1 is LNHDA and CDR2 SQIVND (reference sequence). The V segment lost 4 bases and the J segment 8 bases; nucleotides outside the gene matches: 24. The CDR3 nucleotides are TGTGCCAGTAGTACGAACGACAGGGGAGGGGTCACCGTCACTGGCGAAAAACTGTTTTTT. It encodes CASSTNDRGGVTVTGEKLFF.

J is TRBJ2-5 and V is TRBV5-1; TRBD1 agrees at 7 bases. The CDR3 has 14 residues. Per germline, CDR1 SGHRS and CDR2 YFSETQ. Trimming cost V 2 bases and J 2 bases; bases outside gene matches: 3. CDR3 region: CASSFRDRQETQYF. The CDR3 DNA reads TGCGCCAGCAGCTTCCGGGACAGACAAGAGACCCAGTACTTC.

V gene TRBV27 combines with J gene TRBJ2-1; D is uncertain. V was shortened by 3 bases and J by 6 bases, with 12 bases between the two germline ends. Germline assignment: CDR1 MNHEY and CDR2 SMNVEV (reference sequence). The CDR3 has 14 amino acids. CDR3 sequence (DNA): TGTGCCAGCAGTTTGTACCCTATTCTCAATGAGCAGTTCTTC. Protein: CASSLYPILNEQFF.

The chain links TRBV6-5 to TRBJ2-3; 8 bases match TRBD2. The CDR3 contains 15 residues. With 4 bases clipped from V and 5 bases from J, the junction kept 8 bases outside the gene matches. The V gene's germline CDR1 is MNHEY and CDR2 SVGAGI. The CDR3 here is CASSLAGPGGDTQYF. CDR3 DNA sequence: TGTGCCAGCAGTTTAGCGGGGCCGGGGGGAGATACGCAGTATTTT.

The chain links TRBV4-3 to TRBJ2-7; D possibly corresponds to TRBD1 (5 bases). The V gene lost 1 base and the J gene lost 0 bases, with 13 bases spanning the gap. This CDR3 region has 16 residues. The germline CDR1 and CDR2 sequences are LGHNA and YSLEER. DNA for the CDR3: TGCGCCAGCAGCCAAGTCTGGACCGACAGCTCCTACGAGCAGTACTTC. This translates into CASSQVWTDSSYEQYF.

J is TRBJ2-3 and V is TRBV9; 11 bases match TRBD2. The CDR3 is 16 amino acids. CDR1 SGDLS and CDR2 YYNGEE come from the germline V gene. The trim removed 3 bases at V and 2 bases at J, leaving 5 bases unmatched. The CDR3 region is CASSAIAGGVTDTQYF. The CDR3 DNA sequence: TGTGCCAGCAGCGCGATAGCGGGAGGGGTCACAGATACGCAGTATTTT.

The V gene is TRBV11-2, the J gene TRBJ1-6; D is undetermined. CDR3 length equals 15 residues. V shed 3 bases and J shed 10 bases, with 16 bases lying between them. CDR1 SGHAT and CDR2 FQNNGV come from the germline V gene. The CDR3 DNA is TGTGCCAGCAGCTTCCTTTTGGCCCCGGGATCACCCCTCCACTTT. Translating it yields CASSFLLAPGSPLHF.

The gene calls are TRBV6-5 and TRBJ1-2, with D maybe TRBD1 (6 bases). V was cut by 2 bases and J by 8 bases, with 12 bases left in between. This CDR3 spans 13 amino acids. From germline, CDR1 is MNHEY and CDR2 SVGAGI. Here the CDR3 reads CASSYRHREGYTF. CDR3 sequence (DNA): TGTGCCAGCAGTTACAGACACAGGGAGGGCTACACCTTC.

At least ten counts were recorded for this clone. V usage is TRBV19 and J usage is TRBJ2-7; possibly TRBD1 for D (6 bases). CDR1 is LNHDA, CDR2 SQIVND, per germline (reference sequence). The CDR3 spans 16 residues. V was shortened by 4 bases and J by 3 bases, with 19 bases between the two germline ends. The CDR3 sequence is CASSTSLGHGNYEQYF. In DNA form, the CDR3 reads TGTGCCAGTAGTACGTCTTTGGGACATGGAAACTACGAGCAGTACTTC.

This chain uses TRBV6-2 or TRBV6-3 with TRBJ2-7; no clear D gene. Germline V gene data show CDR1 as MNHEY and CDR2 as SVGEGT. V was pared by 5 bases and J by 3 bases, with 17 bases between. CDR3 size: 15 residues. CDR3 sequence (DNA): TGTGCCAGCAGTCTGGTACTTACTTCCCGCTACGAGCAGTACTTC. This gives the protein CASSLVLTSRYEQYF.

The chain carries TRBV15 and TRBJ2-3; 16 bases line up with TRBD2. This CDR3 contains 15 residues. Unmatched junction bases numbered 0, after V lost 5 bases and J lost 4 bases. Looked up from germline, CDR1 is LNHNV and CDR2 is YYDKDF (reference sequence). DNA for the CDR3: TGTGCCACCAGCGGGACTAGCGGGAGGGCAGATACGCAGTATTTT. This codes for CATSGTSGRADTQYF.

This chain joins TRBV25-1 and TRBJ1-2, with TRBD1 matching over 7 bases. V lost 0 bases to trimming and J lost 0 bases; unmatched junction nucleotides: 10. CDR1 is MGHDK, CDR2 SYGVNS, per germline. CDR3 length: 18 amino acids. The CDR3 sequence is CASSEYIQTGLTNYGYTF. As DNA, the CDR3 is TGTGCCAGCAGTGAATATATTCAGACAGGGCTTACTAACTATGGCTACACCTTC.

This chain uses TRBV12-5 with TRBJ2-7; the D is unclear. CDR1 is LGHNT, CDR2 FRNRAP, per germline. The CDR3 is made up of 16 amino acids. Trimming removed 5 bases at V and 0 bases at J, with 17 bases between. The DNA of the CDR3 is TGTGCTAGTGGTCCCACGGTTACCCGGAGCTCCTACGAGCAGTACTTC. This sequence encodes CASGPTVTRSSYEQYF.

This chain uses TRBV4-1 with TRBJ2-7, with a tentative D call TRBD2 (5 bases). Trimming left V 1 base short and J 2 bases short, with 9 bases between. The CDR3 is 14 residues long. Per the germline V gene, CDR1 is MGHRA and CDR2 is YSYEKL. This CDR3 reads CASSQAEGTYEQYF. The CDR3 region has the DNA TGCGCCAGCAGCCAAGCCGAGGGCACCTACGAGCAGTACTTC.

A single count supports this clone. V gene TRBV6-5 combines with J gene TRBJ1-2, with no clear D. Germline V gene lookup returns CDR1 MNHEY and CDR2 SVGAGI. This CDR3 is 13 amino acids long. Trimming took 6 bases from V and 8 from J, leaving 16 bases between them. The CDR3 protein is CASRGEYLEGYTF. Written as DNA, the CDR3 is TGTGCCAGCAGGGGCGAATATTTGGAAGGCTACACCTTC.

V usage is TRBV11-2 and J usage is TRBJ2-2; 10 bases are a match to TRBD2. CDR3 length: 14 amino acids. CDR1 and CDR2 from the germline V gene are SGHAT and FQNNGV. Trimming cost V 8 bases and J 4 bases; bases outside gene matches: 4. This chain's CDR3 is CASRQREGTGELFF. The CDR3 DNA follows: TGTGCCAGCCGTCAGCGGGAGGGCACCGGGGAGCTGTTTTTT.

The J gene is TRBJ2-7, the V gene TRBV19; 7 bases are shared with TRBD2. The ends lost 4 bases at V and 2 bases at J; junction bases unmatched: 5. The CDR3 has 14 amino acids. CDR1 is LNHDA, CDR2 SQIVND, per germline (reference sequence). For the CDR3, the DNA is TGTGCCAGTAGTACCCGACTAGCCCCCTACGAGCAGTACTTC. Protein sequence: CASSTRLAPYEQYF. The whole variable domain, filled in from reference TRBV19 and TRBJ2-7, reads DGGITQSPKYLFRKEGQNVTLSCEQNLNHDAMYWYRQDPGQGLRLIYYSQIVNDFQKGDIAEGYSVSREKKESFPLTVTSAQKNPTAFYLCASSTRLAPYEQYFGPGTRLTVT.

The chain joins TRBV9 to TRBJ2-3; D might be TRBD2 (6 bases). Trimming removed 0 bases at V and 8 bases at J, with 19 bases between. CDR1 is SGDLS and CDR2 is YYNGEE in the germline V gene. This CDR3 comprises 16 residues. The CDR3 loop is CASSVETRGWKGTQYF. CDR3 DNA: TGTGCCAGCAGCGTAGAAACCCGGGGGTGGAAGGGTACGCAGTATTTT. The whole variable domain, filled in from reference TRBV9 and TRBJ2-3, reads DSGVTQTPKHLITATGQRVTLRCSPRSGDLSVYWYQQSLDQGLQFLIQYYNGEERAKGNILERFSAQQFPDLHSELNLSSLELGDSALYFCASSVETRGWKGTQYFGPGTRLTVL.

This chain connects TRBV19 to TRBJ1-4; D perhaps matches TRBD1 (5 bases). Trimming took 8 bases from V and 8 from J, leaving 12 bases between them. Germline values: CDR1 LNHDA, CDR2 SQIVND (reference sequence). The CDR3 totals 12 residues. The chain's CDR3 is CASRQGKEKLFF. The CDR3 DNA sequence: TGTGCCAGTCGCCAGGGCAAGGAAAAACTGTTTTTT.

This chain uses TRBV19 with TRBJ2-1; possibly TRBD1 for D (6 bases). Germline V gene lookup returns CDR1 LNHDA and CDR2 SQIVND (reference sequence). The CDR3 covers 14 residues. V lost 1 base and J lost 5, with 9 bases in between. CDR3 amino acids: CASSIGNRDNEQFF. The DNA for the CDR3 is TGTGCCAGTAGTATAGGCAACAGGGACAATGAGCAGTTCTTC. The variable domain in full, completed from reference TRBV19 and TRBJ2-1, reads DGGITQSPKYLFRKEGQNVTLSCEQNLNHDAMYWYRQDPGQGLRLIYYSQIVNDFQKGDIAEGYSVSREKKESFPLTVTSAQKNPTAFYLCASSIGNRDNEQFFGPGTRLTVL.

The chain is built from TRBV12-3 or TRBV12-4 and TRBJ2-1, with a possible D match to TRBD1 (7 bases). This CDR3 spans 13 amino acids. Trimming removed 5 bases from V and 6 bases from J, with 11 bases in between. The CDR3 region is CASSPGGGNEQFF. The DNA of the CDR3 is TGTGCCAGCAGTCCAGGGGGAGGCAATGAGCAGTTCTTC.